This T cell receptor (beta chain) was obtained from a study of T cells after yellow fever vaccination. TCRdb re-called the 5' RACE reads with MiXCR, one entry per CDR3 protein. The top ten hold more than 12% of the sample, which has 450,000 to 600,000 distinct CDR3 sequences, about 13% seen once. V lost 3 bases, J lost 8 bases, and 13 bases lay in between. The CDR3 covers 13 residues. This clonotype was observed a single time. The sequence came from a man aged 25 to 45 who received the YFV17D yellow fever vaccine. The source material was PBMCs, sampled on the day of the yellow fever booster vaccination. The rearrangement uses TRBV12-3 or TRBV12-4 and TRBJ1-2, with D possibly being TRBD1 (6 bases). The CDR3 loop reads CASSFGGGQGYTF. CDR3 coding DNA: TGTGCCAGCAGTTTTGGGGGGGGCCAGGGCTACACCTTC.